This T cell receptor (beta chain) was observed in a study of OX40 agonist ivuxolimab in advanced cancers. Findings of the study overall: At 0.1 to 3.0 mg/kg, CD4+ and CD8+ blood T cells expanded clonally by week 6.

As for this clone: Its antigen is undetermined.

This CDR3 is 12 amino acids long. Per the germline V gene, CDR1 is SGHNT and CDR2 is YENEEA. Trimming cost V 7 bases and J 2 bases, with 8 bases left between them. Here immunoSEQ multiplex PCR was the method, and the copy in TCRdb shows in-frame clones only, minus some. The data show some 100,000 clones, around 91% seen once. The material sequenced was CD4+ or CD8+ T cells sorted from blood, taken in a trial of the OX40 agonist ivuxolimab. This clonotype was obtained from an adult with an advanced solid tumor such as melanoma, head and neck, liver or kidney cancer. The chain joins TRBV11-3 to TRBJ1-2, with D maybe TRBD1 (5 bases). The CDR3 loop reads CASTDRNYGYTF. The CDR3 nucleotides read TGTGCCAGCACCGACAGAAACTATGGCTACACCTTC.